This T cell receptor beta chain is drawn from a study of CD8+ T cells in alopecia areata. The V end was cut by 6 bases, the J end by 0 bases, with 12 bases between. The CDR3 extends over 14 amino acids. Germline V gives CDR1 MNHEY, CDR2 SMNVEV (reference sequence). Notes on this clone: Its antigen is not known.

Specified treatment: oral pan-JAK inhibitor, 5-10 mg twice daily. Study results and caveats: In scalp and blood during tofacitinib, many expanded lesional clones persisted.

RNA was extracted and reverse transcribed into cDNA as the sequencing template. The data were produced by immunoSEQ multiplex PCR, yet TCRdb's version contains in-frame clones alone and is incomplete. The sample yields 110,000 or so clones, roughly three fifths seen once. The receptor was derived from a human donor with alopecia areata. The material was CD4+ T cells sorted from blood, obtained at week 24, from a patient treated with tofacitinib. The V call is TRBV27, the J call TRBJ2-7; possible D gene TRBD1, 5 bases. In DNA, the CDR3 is TGTGCCAGCAGCCTTCAGGGCAGCTCCTACGAGCAGTACTTC. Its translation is CASSLQGSSYEQYF.